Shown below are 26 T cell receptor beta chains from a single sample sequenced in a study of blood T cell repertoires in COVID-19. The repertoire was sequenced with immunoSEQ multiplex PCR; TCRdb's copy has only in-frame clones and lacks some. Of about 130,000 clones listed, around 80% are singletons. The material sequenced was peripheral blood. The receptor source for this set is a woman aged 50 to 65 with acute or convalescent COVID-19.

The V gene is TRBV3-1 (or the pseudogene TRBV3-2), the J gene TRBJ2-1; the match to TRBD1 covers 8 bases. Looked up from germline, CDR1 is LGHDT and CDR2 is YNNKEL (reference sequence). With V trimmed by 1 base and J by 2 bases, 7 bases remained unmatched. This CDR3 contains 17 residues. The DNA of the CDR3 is TGTGCCAGCAGCCAAGGGGTGGACAGGGTACCCTACAATGAGCAGTTCTTC. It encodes CASSQGVDRVPYNEQFF.

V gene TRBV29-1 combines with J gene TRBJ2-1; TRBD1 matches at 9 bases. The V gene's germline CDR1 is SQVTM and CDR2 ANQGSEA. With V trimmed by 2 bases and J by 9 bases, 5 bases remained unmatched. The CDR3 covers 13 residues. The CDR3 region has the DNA TGCAGCGTTGAAACAGGGGGCTTGGGTGAGCAGTTCTTC. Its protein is CSVETGGLGEQFF.

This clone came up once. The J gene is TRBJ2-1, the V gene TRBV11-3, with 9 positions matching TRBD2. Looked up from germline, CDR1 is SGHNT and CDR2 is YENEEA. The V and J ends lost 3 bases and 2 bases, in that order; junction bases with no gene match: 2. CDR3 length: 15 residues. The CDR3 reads CASSFAGGPYNEQFF. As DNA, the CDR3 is TGTGCCAGCAGCTTTGCGGGGGGGCCCTACAATGAGCAGTTCTTC.

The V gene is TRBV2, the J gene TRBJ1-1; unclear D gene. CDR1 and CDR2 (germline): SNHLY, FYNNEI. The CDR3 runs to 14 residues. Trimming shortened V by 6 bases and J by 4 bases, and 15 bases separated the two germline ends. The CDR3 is CASRLTSAGTEAFF. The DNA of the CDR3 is TGTGCCAGCAGACTTACTTCCGCCGGCACTGAAGCTTTCTTT. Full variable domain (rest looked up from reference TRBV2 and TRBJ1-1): EPEVTQTPSHQVTQMGQEVILRCVPISNHLYFYWYRQILGQKVEFLVSFYNNEISEKSEIFDDQFSVERPDGSNFTLKIRSTKLEDSAMYFCASRLTSAGTEAFFGQGTRLTVV.

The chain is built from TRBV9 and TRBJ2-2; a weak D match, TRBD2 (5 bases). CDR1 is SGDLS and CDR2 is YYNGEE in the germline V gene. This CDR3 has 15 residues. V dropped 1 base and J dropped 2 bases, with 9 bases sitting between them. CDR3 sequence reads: CASSVSSGNTGELFF. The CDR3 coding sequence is TGTGCCAGCAGCGTATCCTCGGGAAACACCGGGGAGCTGTTTTTT.

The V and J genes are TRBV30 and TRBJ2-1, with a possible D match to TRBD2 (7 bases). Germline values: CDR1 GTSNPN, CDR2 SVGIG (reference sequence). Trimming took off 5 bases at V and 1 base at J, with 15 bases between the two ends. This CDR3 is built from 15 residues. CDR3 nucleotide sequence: TGTGCCTGGGGGGGCGCGGGAGTGTCCTACAATGAGCAGTTCTTC. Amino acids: CAWGGAGVSYNEQFF.

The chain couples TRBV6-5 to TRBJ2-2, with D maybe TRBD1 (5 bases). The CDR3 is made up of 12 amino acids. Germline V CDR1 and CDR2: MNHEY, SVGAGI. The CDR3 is CASRVDTGELFF. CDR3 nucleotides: TGTGCATCCAGGGTAGACACCGGGGAGCTGTTTTTT.

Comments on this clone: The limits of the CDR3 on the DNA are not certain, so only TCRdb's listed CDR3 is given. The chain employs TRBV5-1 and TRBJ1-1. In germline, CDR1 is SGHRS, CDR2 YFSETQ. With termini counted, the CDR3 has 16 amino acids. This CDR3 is CASSLYRDGGTLKLSF.

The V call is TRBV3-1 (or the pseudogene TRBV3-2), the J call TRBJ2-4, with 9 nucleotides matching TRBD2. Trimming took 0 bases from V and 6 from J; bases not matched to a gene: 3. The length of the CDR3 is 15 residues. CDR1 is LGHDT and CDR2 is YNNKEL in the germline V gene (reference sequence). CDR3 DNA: TGTGCCAGCAGCCAAGAGCGGGGGGGTATAAACATTCAGTACTTC. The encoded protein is CASSQERGGINIQYF.

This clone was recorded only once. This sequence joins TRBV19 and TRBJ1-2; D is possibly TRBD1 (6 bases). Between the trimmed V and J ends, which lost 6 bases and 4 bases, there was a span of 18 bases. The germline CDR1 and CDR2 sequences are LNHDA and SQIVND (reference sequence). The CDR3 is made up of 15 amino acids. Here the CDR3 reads CASSWTVQTPYGYTF. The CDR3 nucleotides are TGTGCCAGTAGCTGGACAGTCCAGACGCCCTATGGCTACACCTTC.

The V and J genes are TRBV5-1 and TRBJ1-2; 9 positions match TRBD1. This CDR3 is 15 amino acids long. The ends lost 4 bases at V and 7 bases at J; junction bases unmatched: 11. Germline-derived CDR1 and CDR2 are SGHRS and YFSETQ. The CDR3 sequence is CASSPEQGASSGYTF. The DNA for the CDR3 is TGCGCCAGCAGCCCAGAACAGGGGGCGAGTAGTGGCTACACCTTC. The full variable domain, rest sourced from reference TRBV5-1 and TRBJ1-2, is KAGVTQTPRYLIKTRGQQVTLSCSPISGHRSVSWYQQTPGQGLQFLFEYFSETQRNKGNFPGRFSGRQFSNSRSEMNVSTLELGDSALYLCASSPEQGASSGYTFGSGTRLTVV.

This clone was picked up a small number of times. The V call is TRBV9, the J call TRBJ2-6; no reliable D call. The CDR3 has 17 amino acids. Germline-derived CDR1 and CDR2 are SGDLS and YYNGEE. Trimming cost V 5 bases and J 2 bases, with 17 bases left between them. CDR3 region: CASSQISGSTGANVLTF. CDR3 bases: TGTGCCAGCAGTCAAATATCCGGGTCAACTGGGGCCAACGTCCTGACTTTC.

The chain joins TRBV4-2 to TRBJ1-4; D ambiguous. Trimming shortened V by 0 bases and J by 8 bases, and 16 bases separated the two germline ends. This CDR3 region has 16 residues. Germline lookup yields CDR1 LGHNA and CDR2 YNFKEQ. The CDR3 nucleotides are TGTGCCAGCAGCCAAGACTACTTAGAGGCCGGGGAAAAACTGTTTTTT. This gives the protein CASSQDYLEAGEKLFF.

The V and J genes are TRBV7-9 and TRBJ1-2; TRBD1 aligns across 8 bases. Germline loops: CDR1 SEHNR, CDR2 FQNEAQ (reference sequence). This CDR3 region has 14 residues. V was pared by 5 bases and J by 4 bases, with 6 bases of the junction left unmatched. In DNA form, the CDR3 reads TGTGCCAGCAGCCCCCGACAGGGGTCCTATGGCTACACCTTC. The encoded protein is CASSPRQGSYGYTF.

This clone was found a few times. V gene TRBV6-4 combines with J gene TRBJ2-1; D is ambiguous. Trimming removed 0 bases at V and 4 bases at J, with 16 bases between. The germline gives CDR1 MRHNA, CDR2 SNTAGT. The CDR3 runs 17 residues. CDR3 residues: CASSDSSLRFGYNEQFF. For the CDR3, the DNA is TGTGCCAGCAGTGACTCTAGCCTAAGGTTTGGATACAATGAGCAGTTCTTC.

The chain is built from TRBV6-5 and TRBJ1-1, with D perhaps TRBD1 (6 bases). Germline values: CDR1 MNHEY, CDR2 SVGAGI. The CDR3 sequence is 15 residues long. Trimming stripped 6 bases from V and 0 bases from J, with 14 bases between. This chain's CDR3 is CASRGAGEMNTEAFF. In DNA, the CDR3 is TGTGCCAGCAGAGGGGCAGGGGAAATGAACACTGAAGCTTTCTTT.

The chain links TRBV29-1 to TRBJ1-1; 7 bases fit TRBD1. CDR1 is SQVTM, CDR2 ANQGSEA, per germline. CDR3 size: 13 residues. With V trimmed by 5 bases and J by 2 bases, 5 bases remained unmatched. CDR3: CSVTGQVNTEAFF. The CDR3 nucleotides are TGCAGCGTTACTGGACAGGTAAACACTGAAGCTTTCTTT.

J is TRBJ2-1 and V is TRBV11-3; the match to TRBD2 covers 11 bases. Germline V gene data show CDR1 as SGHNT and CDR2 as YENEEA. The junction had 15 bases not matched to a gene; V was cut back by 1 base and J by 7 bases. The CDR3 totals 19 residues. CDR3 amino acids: CASSLGTTSGGRLWNEQFF. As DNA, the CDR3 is TGTGCCAGCAGCTTAGGGACCACTAGCGGGGGACGTTTGTGGAATGAGCAGTTCTTC. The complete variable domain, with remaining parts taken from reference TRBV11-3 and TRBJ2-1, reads EAGVVQSPRYKIIEKKQPVAFWCNPISGHNTLYWYLQNLGQGPELLIRYENEEAVDDSQLPKDRFSAERLKGVDSTLKIQPAELGDSAVYLCASSLGTTSGGRLWNEQFFGPGTRLTVL.

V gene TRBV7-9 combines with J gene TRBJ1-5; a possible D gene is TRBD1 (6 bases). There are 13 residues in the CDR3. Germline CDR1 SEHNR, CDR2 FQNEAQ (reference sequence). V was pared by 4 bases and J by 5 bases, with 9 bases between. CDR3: CASSSQGDQPQHF. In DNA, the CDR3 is TGTGCCAGCAGCTCACAGGGAGATCAGCCCCAGCATTTT.

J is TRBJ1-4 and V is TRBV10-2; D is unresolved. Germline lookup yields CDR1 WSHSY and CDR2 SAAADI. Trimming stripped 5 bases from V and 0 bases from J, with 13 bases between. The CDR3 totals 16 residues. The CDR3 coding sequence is TGCGCCAGCAGTCAAAAAGGAGGTGCAACTAATGAAAAACTGTTTTTT. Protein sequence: CASSQKGGATNEKLFF.

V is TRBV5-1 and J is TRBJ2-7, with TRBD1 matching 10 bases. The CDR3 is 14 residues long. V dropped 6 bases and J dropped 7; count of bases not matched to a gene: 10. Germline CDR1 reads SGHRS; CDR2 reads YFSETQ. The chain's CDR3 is CASNSGTGVGEQYF. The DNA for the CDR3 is TGCGCCAGCAATTCGGGGACAGGGGTTGGGGAGCAGTACTTC.

CDR3: CAWSVKGAHGYTF. The CDR3 DNA follows: TGTGCCTGGAGTGTCAAAGGGGCTCATGGCTACACCTTC. The V call is TRBV30, the J call TRBJ1-2, with TRBD1 as a possible D gene (5 bases). V was clipped by 0 bases and J by 6 bases, with 11 bases between them. Per germline, CDR1 GTSNPN and CDR2 SVGIG (reference sequence). The CDR3 has 13 amino acids.

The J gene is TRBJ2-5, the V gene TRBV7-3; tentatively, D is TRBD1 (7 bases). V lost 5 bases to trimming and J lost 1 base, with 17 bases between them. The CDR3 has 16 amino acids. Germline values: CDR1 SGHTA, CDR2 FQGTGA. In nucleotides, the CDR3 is TGTGCCAGCAGCCCTACGACAGGGAGGACCCAAGAGACCCAGTACTTC. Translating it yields CASSPTTGRTQETQYF.

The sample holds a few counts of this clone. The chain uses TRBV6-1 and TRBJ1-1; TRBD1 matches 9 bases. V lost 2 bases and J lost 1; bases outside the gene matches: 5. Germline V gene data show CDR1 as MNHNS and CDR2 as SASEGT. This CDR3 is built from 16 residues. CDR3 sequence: CASSEYVGQGNTEAFF. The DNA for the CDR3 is TGTGCCAGCAGTGAATACGTGGGACAGGGGAACACTGAAGCTTTCTTT.

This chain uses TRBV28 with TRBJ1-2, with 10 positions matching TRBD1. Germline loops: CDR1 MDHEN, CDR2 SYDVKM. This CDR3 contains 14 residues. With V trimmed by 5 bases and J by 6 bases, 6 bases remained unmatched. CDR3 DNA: TGTGCCAGCAGTCTCCCCGGACAGGGGGATGGCTACACCTTC. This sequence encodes CASSLPGQGDGYTF.

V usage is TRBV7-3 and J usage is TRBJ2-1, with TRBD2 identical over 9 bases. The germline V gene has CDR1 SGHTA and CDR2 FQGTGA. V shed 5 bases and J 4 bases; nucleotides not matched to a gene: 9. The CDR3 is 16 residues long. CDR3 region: CASSPGGSGGYNEQFF. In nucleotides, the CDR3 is TGTGCCAGCAGCCCAGGTGGTAGCGGGGGTTACAATGAGCAGTTCTTC. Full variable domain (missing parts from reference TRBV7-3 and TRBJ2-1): GAGVSQTPSNKVTEKGKYVELRCDPISGHTALYWYRQSLGQGPEFLIYFQGTGAADDSGLPNDRFFAVRPEGSVSTLKIQRTERGDSAVYLCASSPGGSGGYNEQFFGPGTRLTVL.